These 26 T cell receptor beta chains were sequenced from one sample in a study of shared clonotypes between healthy human individuals. Profiling relied on immunoSEQ multiplex PCR, and the TCRdb table lists in-frame clones only, not all of them. The sample lists 2 million to 2.5 million clones, around 92% occurring once. Specimen: naive CD4+ T cells from PBMCs. Specified subset: CD45RA+ positively selected. These receptors were obtained from a man younger than 35 in good health. Some clones in this sample may be carry-over from other donors' samples.

J is TRBJ1-4 and V is TRBV18, with D perhaps matching TRBD1 (5 bases). The CDR3 has 16 residues. Germline values: CDR1 KGHSH, CDR2 LQKENI. V shed 6 bases and J shed 8 bases, with 22 bases lying between them. The CDR3 DNA reads as TGTGCCAGCTCCCCAGCCGGGGGACGCCGAGGGGAAAAACTGTTTTTT. Translated, it gives CASSPAGGRRGEKLFF. Using reference TRBV18 and TRBJ1-4 for the parts outside the CDR3, the full variable domain is NAGVMQNPRHLVRRRGQEARLRCSPMKGHSHVYWYRQLPEEGLKFMVYLQKENIIDESGMPKERFSAEFPKEGPSILRIQQVVRGDSAAYFCASSPAGGRRGEKLFFGSGTQLSVL.

The genes are TRBV6-5 and TRBJ1-2; D remains ambiguous. V was trimmed by 7 bases and J by 8 bases, leaving 8 bases between them. The CDR3 consists of 10 residues. The germline V gene has CDR1 MNHEY and CDR2 SVGAGI. The CDR3 DNA reads as TGTGCCAGCACCACCCGGGGCTACACCTTC. Residues: CASTTRGYTF.

With regard to this clone: Other DNA sequences in this sample translate to the same CDR3. The gene calls are TRBV5-4 and TRBJ2-5; TRBD2 matches 8 bases. Germline values: CDR1 SGHNT, CDR2 YYREEE (reference sequence). The CDR3 consists of 14 residues. The V and J ends lost 2 bases and 5 bases, in that order; junction bases with no gene match: 5. CDR3 DNA: TGTGCCAGCAGCTTTGGACTAGCCGAGGAGACCCAGTACTTC. This codes for CASSFGLAEETQYF.

CDR3 nucleotide sequence: TGCGCCAGCAGCTTGGCTGGGACACTGGAAGAGACCCAGTACTTC. Translated, it gives CASSLAGTLEETQYF. This chain uses TRBV5-1 with TRBJ2-5, with D perhaps TRBD1 (6 bases). CDR3 length equals 15 residues. The V end lost 0 bases, the J end lost 3 bases, and 12 bases lay between the germline ends. Germline lookup yields CDR1 SGHRS and CDR2 YFSETQ.

The chain links TRBV28 to TRBJ1-2, with D unresolved. Germline CDR1 and CDR2: MDHEN and SYDVKM. V dropped 8 bases and J dropped 6 bases, with 13 bases sitting between them. The CDR3 consists of 12 residues. For the CDR3, the DNA is TGTGCCAGCGGGAAGGAGAGGAATGGCTACACCTTC. This sequence encodes CASGKERNGYTF.

V is TRBV4-2 and J is TRBJ2-7, with D perhaps TRBD2 (5 bases). Germline assignment: CDR1 LGHNA and CDR2 YNFKEQ. The V gene lost 1 base and the J gene lost 3 bases, with 13 bases spanning the gap. The CDR3 sequence is 15 residues long. The CDR3 spells CASSQVKADLYEQYF. CDR3 nucleotides: TGTGCCAGCAGCCAAGTCAAAGCGGACCTCTACGAGCAGTACTTC.

CDR3 nucleotides: TGCGCCAGCAGCTTGGAGGGCAGGGGTTGGAATGAGCAGTTCTTC. This translates into CASSLEGRGWNEQFF. The chain has TRBV5-1 and TRBJ2-1; TRBD1 might be the D (6 bases). The length of the CDR3 is 15 residues. The V end lost 0 bases, the J end lost 7 bases, and 14 bases lay between the germline ends. The germline CDR1 and CDR2 sequences are SGHRS and YFSETQ. Full variable domain (remainder filled in from reference TRBV5-1 and TRBJ2-1): KAGVTQTPRYLIKTRGQQVTLSCSPISGHRSVSWYQQTPGQGLQFLFEYFSETQRNKGNFPGRFSGRQFSNSRSEMNVSTLELGDSALYLCASSLEGRGWNEQFFGPGTRLTVL.

This clone has a single count. Other DNA sequences in the same sample also yield this CDR3. The V gene is TRBV27, the J gene TRBJ1-1; no clear D. This CDR3 contains 13 residues. Germline loops: CDR1 MNHEY, CDR2 SMNVEV (reference sequence). Trimming left V 3 bases short and J 5 bases short, with 10 bases between. The CDR3, as DNA: TGTGCCAGCAGTTTGTCATTGGGGACTGAAGCTTTCTTT. It specifies CASSLSLGTEAFF.

The rearrangement links TRBV5-1 to TRBJ2-1, with D possibly TRBD2 on 7 matching bases. Germline CDR1 SGHRS, CDR2 YFSETQ. V was trimmed by 0 bases and J by 8 bases, leaving 15 bases between them. The CDR3 loop spans 15 amino acids. CDR3 in amino acids: CASSLAGAGRDEQFF. DNA of the CDR3: TGCGCCAGCAGCTTGGCAGGGGCAGGGAGGGATGAGCAGTTCTTC.

V and J are TRBV11-2 and TRBJ2-5; 9 positions agree with TRBD2. With V trimmed by 1 base and J by 5 bases, 11 bases remained unmatched. The CDR3 runs to 17 residues. The germline gives CDR1 SGHAT, CDR2 FQNNGV. CDR3 protein: CASSLVASGAGGETQYF. CDR3 bases: TGTGCCAGCAGCTTAGTAGCTAGCGGGGCAGGGGGGGAGACCCAGTACTTC.

This clone was recorded once. The rearrangement uses TRBV6-5 and TRBJ2-7; 9 bases map to TRBD2. Trimming cost V 5 bases and J 2 bases; bases outside gene matches: 4. The CDR3 totals 14 residues. Germline CDR1 is MNHEY and CDR2 is SVGAGI. CDR3 in amino acids: CASSGLAGTYEQYF. In DNA form, the CDR3 reads TGTGCCAGCAGTGGGCTAGCGGGGACCTACGAGCAGTACTTC.

V usage is TRBV6-5 and J usage is TRBJ2-3; TRBD1 matches 10 bases. Germline CDR1 reads MNHEY; CDR2 reads SVGAGI. The CDR3 totals 15 residues. Trimming at V came to 6 bases and at J to 1 base, leaving 4 bases not matched to a gene. CDR3 amino acids: CASRPGTGGTDTQYF. CDR3 coding DNA: TGTGCCAGCAGGCCTGGGACAGGGGGCACAGATACGCAGTATTTT.

This clone was counted a single time. This chain joins TRBV6-6 and TRBJ1-6; 9 bases are a match to TRBD1. The germline V gene encodes CDR1 MNHNY and CDR2 SVGAGI (reference sequence). J lost 8 bases, V lost 5 bases, and 10 bases had no gene match. This CDR3 has 16 amino acids. CDR3 coding DNA: TGTGCCAGCAGTATGAACCGGGACAGGGCAGATTCACCCCTCCACTTT. Protein: CASSMNRDRADSPLHF.

The gene calls are TRBV27 and TRBJ2-3; 9 bases map to TRBD1. Germline V lookup: CDR1 MNHEY, CDR2 SMNVEV (reference sequence). CDR3 length equals 16 residues. J lost 4 bases, V lost 3 bases, and 8 bases had no gene match. CDR3 protein: CASSLQYRGPADTQYF. Here the CDR3 DNA reads TGTGCCAGCAGTTTGCAGTACAGGGGGCCGGCAGATACGCAGTATTTT.

The rearrangement links TRBV14 to TRBJ2-1; a possible D gene is TRBD1 (6 bases). There are 17 residues in the CDR3. The germline V and J ends were trimmed by 0 bases and 4 bases, with 16 bases remaining between them. CDR1 is SGHDN and CDR2 is FVKESK in the germline V gene. The CDR3 nucleotides read TGTGCCAGCAGCCAAGATCTTGGCAGGGGCCCATACAATGAGCAGTTCTTC. Its protein is CASSQDLGRGPYNEQFF.

This sequence joins TRBV19 and TRBJ2-7, with 9 bases aligning to TRBD2. CDR1 LNHDA and CDR2 SQIVND come from the germline V gene (reference sequence). V was pared by 3 bases and J by 6 bases, with 6 bases of the junction left unmatched. This CDR3 spans 14 amino acids. This CDR3 is CASSIGSGSGEQYF. The CDR3 DNA follows: TGTGCCAGTAGTATCGGTAGCGGGAGTGGCGAGCAGTACTTC.

This clone turned up a few times. This chain connects TRBV6-1 to TRBJ2-2; 7 nucleotides agree with TRBD2. Germline-derived CDR1 and CDR2 are MNHNS and SASEGT. V shed 3 bases and J 7 bases; nucleotides not matched to a gene: 11. The CDR3 has 16 amino acids. CDR3 amino acids: CASSDWGRAFNGELFF. The CDR3 bases are TGTGCCAGCAGTGATTGGGGGAGGGCCTTCAACGGGGAGCTGTTTTTT.

The chain has TRBV2 and TRBJ2-4, with TRBD1 identical over 8 bases. With 6 bases clipped from V and 0 bases from J, the junction kept 13 bases outside the gene matches. CDR1 is SNHLY and CDR2 is FYNNEI in the germline V gene. The CDR3 has 18 amino acids. This CDR3 is CASSRTMDRDLAKNIQYF. For the CDR3, the DNA is TGTGCCAGCAGCCGCACTATGGACAGGGACCTAGCCAAAAACATTCAGTACTTC. The full variable domain, completed using reference TRBV2 and TRBJ2-4, is EPEVTQTPSHQVTQMGQEVILRCVPISNHLYFYWYRQILGQKVEFLVSFYNNEISEKSEIFDDQFSVERPDGSNFTLKIRSTKLEDSAMYFCASSRTMDRDLAKNIQYFGAGTRLSVL.

The J gene is TRBJ1-1, the V gene TRBV7-6, with 7 nucleotides matching TRBD1. Germline V gives CDR1 SGHVS, CDR2 FNYEAQ. Trimming cost V 6 bases and J 1 base; bases outside gene matches: 5. This CDR3 has 14 residues. CDR3 bases: TGTGCCAGCAGGATCGGGACAGAGAACACTGAAGCTTTCTTT. Its protein product is CASRIGTENTEAFF.

This chain links TRBV28 with TRBJ2-6, with 8 bases matching TRBD2. CDR1 and CDR2 (germline): MDHEN, SYDVKM. The CDR3 loop spans 15 amino acids. V lost 11 bases, J lost 0 bases, and 6 bases stayed unmatched. The CDR3 nucleotides are TGTGCCGCGGGGGGAATACACTCTGGGGCCAACGTCCTGACTTTC. It yields the protein CAAGGIHSGANVLTF.

The chain is built from TRBV29-1 and TRBJ1-2; D is unresolved. Germline CDR1 SQVTM, CDR2 ANQGSEA. This CDR3 region has 13 residues. Between the trimmed V and J ends, which lost 3 bases and 6 bases, there was a span of 14 bases. CDR3 sequence (DNA): TGCAGCGTTGATATGGGGTTCCGGGATGGCTACACCTTC. This gives the protein CSVDMGFRDGYTF.

The rearrangement joins TRBV5-3 to TRBJ2-5; possibly TRBD1 or TRBD2 for D (6 bases each). TRBV5-3 is reported as an ORF; its role is uncertain. The CDR3 contains 15 residues. V dropped 4 bases and J dropped 5 bases, with 18 bases sitting between them. The DNA of the CDR3 is TGTGCCAGAAGCGACGCTACGGGGGCTGGGGAGACCCAGTACTTC. The encoded protein is CARSDATGAGETQYF.

The CDR3 region is CASSSGGASLNYGYTF. For the CDR3, the DNA is TGTGCCAGCAGTTCAGGAGGAGCATCCTTGAACTATGGCTACACCTTC. The V gene is TRBV28, the J gene TRBJ1-2, with D uncertain. CDR1 and CDR2 (germline): MDHEN, SYDVKM. The length of the CDR3 is 16 residues. Trimming pared 4 bases from V and 2 bases from J, leaving 17 bases between.

This chain uses TRBV18 with TRBJ2-3, with TRBD2 matching over 9 bases. V shed 2 bases, J shed 5 bases, and the junction held 5 bases outside the gene matches. The germline V gene has CDR1 KGHSH and CDR2 LQKENI. CDR3 length: 15 amino acids. The CDR3 region has the DNA TGTGCCAGCTCACCATTTAGCGGGAGCCGAGATACGCAGTATTTT. It encodes CASSPFSGSRDTQYF.

This clone was found a few times. J is TRBJ2-7 and V is TRBV5-1; D ambiguous. With 0 bases removed from V and 3 bases from J, the gap between germline ends came to 7 bases. The CDR3 length is 13 residues. Germline values: CDR1 SGHRS, CDR2 YFSETQ. In DNA form, the CDR3 reads TGCGCCAGCAGCTTGGCCCTGGACTACGAGCAGTACTTC. Translation: CASSLALDYEQYF.

V gene TRBV5-1 combines with J gene TRBJ2-7; TRBD1 agrees at 7 bases. Germline-derived CDR1 and CDR2 are SGHRS and YFSETQ. The CDR3 runs to 13 residues. V lost 4 bases, J lost 6 bases, and 7 bases stayed unmatched. The chain's CDR3 is CASSHTTGVEQYF. For the CDR3, the DNA is TGCGCCAGCAGCCACACTACAGGGGTCGAGCAGTACTTC. Supplemented by reference TRBV5-1 and TRBJ2-7, the full variable domain reads KAGVTQTPRYLIKTRGQQVTLSCSPISGHRSVSWYQQTPGQGLQFLFEYFSETQRNKGNFPGRFSGRQFSNSRSEMNVSTLELGDSALYLCASSHTTGVEQYFGPGTRLTVT.